This T cell receptor (beta chain) was retrieved from a study of response to subunit inactivated influenza vaccine. Findings and limits, study-wide: It was suggested by the authors that few new T cells are recruited by each seasonal influenza vaccination.

TCRdb analysed the RT-PCR reads with MiXCR anew, one entry per CDR3 protein. The sample lists about 520,000 distinct CDR3 sequences, approximately 7.3% occurring once. About this clonotype itself: As yet, its antigen is unknown.

Trimming took 8 bases from V and 0 from J; bases not matched to a gene: 7. This CDR3 spans 15 amino acids. Germline V gene lookup returns CDR1 SGHTA and CDR2 FQGNSA. The chain is built from TRBV7-2 and TRBJ1-1; 9 nucleotides match TRBD1. This sample comprised PBMCs from blood, obtained around 25 months after vaccination. The sequence was collected from a man in his fifties or sixties who received an inactivated influenza vaccine. CDR3 region: CASAPDRGLNTEAFF. The CDR3 DNA follows: TGTGCCAGCGCTCCGGACAGGGGATTGAACACTGAAGCTTTCTTT.